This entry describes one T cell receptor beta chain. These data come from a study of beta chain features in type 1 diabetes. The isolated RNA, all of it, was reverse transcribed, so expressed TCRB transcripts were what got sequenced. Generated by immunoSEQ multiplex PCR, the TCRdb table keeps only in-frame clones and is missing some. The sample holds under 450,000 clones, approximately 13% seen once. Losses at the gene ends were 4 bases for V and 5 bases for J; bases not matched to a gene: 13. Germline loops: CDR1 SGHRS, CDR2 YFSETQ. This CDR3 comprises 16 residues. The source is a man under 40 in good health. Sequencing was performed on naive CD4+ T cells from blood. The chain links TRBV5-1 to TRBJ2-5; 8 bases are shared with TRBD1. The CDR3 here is CASSIPRQGRMETQYF. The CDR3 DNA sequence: TGCGCCAGCAGCATACCAAGACAGGGGAGGATGGAGACCCAGTACTTC.